This TCR beta chain was identified in a study of CD8+CD57+ T cells in acquired aplastic anemia. On the study more broadly: Sorted cells (CD4+ and CD8+) yielded DNA amounts that averaged about 3.1 ug. Findings and limits, study-wide: Controls did not differ significantly from patients in CD8+ Simpson's diversity. Fewer than 30 CD8+ CDR3 sequences were shared between patients and controls.

Genomic DNA served as template for TCR beta VDJ and CDR3 profiling. TCRdb ran MiXCR on the reads and lists one entry per CDR3 protein. The sample lists about 98,000 distinct CDR3 sequences, roughly 70% occurring once. In its sample, this clonotype was seen a few times. Its antigen remains unknown. Germline V gene data show CDR1 as SNHLY and CDR2 as FYNNEI. V lost 10 bases, J lost 0 bases, and 14 bases lay in between. The CDR3 loop spans 14 amino acids. Only patients with CD8+CD57+ cell expansion on flow cytometry were chosen for sequencing. Every patient was diagnosed with severe acquired aplastic anemia.

V is TRBV2 and J is TRBJ2-3; D might be TRBD2 (5 bases). The receptor was isolated from a human donor with aplastic anemia. The sequenced sample was sorted CD4+, CD8+, or CD8+CD57+ T cells (not recorded which) from PBMCs. For the CDR3, the DNA is TGTGCCACCACGAGAGGGCTGAGCACAGATACGCAGTATTTT. This encodes CATTRGLSTDTQYF.